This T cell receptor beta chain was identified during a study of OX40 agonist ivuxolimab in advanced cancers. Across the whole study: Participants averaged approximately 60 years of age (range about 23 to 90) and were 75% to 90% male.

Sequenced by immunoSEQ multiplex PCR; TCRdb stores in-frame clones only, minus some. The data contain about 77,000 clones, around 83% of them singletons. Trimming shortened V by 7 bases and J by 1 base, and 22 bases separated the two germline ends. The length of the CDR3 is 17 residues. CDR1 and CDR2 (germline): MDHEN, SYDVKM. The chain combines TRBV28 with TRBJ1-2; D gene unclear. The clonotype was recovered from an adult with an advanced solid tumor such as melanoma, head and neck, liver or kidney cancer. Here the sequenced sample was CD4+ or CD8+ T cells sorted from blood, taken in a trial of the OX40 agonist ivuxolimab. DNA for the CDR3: TGTGCCAGCACCTCCAGGTTCTCCAAGCCCCATAACTATGGCTACACCTTC. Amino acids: CASTSRFSKPHNYGYTF.